This entry is about one T cell receptor beta chain. Its antigen is undetermined. During its preparation, the TCRbeta library received unique molecular identifiers. A single record per CDR3 protein comes from TCRdb applying MiXCR to the PCR reads. The data contain 98,000 or so distinct CDR3 sequences, around 6.4% of them singletons. The source of the sample is a study of T-cell reconstitution after alpha-beta-depleted transplantation in children. Study-wide points: Newly produced T cells mostly provided counts and TCRbeta diversity after one year, as hyperexpanded clones declined.

V dropped 2 bases and J dropped 4 bases, with 12 bases sitting between them. The CDR3 sequence is 14 residues long. Looked up from germline, CDR1 is SGHRS and CDR2 is YFSETQ. This clonotype was obtained from a male patient between 2 and 15 years old who had a stem cell transplant for acute lymphoblastic leukemia, so the T cells may come from the graft donor. The J gene is TRBJ2-5, the V gene TRBV5-1; no clear D gene. Sequences were derived from PBMCs, mostly from graft donor cells, sampled 360 days after TCRalphabeta/CD19-depleted stem cell transplant. CDR3 loop: CASSLDPGLETQYF. The DNA for the CDR3 is TGCGCCAGCAGCTTAGACCCGGGTCTAGAGACCCAGTACTTC.